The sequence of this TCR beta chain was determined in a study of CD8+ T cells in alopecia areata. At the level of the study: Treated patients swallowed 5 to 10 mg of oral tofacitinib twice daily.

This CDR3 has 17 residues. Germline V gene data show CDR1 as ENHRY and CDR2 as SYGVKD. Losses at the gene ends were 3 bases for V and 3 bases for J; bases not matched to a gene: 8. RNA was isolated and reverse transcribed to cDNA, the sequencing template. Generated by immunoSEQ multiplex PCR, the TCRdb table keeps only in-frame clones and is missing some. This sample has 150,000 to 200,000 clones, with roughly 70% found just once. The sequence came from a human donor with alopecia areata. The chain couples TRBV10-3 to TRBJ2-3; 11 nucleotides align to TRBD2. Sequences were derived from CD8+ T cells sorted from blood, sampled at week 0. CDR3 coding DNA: TGTGCCATCAGTGAATCTAGACTAGCGGGGAGTACAGATACGCAGTATTTT. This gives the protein CAISESRLAGSTDTQYF.